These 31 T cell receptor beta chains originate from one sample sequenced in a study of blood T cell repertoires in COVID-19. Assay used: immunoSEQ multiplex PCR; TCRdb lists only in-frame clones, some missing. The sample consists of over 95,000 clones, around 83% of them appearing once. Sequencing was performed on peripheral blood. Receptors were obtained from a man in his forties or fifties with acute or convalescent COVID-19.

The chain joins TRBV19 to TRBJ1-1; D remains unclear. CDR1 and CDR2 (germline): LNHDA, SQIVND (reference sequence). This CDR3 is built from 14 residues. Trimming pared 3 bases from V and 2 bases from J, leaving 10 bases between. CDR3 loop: CASSMPVSNTEAFF. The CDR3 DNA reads TGTGCCAGTAGTATGCCAGTCTCTAACACTGAAGCTTTCTTT.

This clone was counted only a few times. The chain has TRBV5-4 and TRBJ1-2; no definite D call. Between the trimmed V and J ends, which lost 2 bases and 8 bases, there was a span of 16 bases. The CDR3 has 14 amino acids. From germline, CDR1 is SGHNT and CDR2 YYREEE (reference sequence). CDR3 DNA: TGTGCCAGCAGCTTAGTGGAGGTCCCTGGGGGCTACACCTTC. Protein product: CASSLVEVPGGYTF.

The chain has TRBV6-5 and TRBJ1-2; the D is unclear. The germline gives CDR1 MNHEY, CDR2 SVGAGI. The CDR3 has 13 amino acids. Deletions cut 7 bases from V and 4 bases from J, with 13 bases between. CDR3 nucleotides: TGTGCCAGCAAACAATCCCCGATCTATGGCTACACCTTC. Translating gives CASKQSPIYGYTF.

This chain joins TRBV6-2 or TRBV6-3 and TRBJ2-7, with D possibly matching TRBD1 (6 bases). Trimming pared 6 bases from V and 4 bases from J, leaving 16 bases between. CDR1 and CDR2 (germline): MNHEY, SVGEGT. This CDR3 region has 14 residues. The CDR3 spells CASSPGQSIYEQYF. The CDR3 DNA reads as TGTGCCAGCAGCCCCGGACAGTCCATATACGAGCAGTACTTC.

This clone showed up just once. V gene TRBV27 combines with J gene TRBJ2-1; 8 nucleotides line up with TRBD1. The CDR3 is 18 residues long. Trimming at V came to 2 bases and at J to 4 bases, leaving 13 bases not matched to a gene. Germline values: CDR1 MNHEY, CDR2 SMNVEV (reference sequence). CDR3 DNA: TGTGCCAGCAGTTTAGGCGGGACAGGTTCCCTCTTGTACAATGAGCAGTTCTTC. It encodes CASSLGGTGSLLYNEQFF.

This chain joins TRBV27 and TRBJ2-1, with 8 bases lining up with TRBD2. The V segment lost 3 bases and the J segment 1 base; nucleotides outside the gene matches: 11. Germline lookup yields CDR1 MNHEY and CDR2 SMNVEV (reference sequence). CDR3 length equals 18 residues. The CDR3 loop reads CASSFASLSGVSYNEQFF. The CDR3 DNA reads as TGTGCCAGCAGTTTCGCCTCTCTTAGCGGGGTATCCTACAATGAGCAGTTCTTC.

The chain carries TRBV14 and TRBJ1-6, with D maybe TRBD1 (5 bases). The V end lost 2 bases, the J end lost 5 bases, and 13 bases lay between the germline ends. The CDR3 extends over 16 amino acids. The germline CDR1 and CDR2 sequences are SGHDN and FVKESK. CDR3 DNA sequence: TGTGCCAGCAGCCAACTTTGGCAGGGTGATAATTCACCCCTCCACTTT. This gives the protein CASSQLWQGDNSPLHF.

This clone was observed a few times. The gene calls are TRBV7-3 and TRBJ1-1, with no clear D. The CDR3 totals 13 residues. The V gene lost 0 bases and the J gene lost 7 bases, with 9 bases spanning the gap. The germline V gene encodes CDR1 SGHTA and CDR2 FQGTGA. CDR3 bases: TGTGCCAGCAGCTTAACGCGGCAGAGTGAAGCTTTCTTT. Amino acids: CASSLTRQSEAFF.

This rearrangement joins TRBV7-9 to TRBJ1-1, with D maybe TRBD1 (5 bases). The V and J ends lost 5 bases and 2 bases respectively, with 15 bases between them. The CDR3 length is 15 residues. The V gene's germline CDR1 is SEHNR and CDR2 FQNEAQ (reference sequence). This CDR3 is CASSPYRQGNTEAFF. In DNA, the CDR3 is TGTGCCAGCAGCCCTTACCGGCAGGGCAACACTGAAGCTTTCTTT.

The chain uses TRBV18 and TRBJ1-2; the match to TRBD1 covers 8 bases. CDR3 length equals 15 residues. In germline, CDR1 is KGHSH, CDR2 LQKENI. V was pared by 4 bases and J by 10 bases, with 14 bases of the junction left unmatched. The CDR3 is CASSLSRGRGDDYTF. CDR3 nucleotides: TGTGCCAGCTCACTGAGCAGGGGGCGAGGGGACGACTACACCTTC.

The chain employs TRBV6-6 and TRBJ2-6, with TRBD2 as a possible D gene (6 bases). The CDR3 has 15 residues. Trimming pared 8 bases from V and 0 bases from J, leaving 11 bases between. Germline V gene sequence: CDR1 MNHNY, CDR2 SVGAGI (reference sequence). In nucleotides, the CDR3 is TGTGCCAGCCAATTCGGGAGCTCTGGGGCCAACGTCCTGACTTTC. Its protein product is CASQFGSSGANVLTF.

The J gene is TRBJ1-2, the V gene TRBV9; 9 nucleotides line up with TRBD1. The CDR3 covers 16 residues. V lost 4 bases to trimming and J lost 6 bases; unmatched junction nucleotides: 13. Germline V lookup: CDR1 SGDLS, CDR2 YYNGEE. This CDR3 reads CASSSEVTGGVHGYTF. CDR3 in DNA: TGTGCCAGCAGCTCAGAGGTCACAGGGGGCGTGCATGGCTACACCTTC.

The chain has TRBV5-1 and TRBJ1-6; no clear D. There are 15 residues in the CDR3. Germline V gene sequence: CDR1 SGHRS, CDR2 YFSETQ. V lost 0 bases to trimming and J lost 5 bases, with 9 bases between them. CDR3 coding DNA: TGCGCCAGCAGCTTGGCCCCACAAAATAATTCACCCCTCCACTTT. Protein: CASSLAPQNNSPLHF.

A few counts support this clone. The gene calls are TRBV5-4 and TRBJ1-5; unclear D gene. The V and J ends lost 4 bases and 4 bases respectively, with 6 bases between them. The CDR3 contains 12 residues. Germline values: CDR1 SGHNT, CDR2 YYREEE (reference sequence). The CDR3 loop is CASSAPNQPQHF. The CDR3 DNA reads TGTGCCAGCAGCGCGCCGAATCAGCCCCAGCATTTT.

Here the CDR3 DNA reads TGTGCCAGTAGTGATTGGGTCGGGCAAGAGACCCAGTACTTC. Its protein is CASSDWVGQETQYF. The chain recombines TRBV19 with TRBJ2-5; D is uncertain. V was cut by 5 bases and J by 2 bases, with 12 bases left in between. This CDR3 is built from 14 residues. The V gene's germline CDR1 is LNHDA and CDR2 SQIVND (reference sequence).

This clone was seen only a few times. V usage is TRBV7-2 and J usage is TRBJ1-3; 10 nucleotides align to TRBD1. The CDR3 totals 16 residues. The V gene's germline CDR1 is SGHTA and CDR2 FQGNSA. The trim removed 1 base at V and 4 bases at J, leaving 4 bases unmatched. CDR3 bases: TGTGCCAGCAGCTTAGGACAGGGGGCCGGAGGAAACACCATATATTTT. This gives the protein CASSLGQGAGGNTIYF.

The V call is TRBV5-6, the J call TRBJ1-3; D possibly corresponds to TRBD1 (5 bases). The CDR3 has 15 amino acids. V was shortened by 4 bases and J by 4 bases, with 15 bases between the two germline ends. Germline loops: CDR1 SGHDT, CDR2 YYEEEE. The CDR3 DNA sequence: TGTGCCAGCAGCCCGCGTCGGACATCCGGAAACACCATATATTTT. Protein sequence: CASSPRRTSGNTIYF.

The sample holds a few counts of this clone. CDR3 region: CASSQDPGIPSYGYTF. The CDR3 region has the DNA TGCGCCAGCAGCCAGGACCCAGGGATCCCATCCTATGGCTACACCTTC. The chain has TRBV4-1 and TRBJ1-2; tentative D call: TRBD1 (5 bases). The germline CDR1 and CDR2 sequences are MGHRA and YSYEKL. The CDR3 runs to 16 residues. V lost 3 bases, J lost 4 bases, and 18 bases lay in between.

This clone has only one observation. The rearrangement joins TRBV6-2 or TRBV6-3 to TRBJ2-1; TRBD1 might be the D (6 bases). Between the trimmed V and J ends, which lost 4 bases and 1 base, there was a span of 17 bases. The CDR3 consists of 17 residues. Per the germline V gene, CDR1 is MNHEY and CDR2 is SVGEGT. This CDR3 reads CASSSIQQGSSYNEQFF. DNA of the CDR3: TGTGCCAGCAGTTCAATACAACAGGGCAGTTCCTACAATGAGCAGTTCTTC.

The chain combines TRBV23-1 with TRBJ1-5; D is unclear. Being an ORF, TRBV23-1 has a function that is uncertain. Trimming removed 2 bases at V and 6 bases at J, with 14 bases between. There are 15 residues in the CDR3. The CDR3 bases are TGCGCCAGCAGTCAACGCTGTCGGGTAGGTCAGCCCCAGCATTTT. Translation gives CASSQRCRVGQPQHF.

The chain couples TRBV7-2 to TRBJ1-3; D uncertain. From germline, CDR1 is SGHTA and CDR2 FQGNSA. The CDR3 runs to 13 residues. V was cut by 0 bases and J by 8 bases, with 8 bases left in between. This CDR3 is CASSLAWAYTIYF. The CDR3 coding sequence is TGTGCCAGCAGCTTAGCGTGGGCCTACACCATATATTTT.

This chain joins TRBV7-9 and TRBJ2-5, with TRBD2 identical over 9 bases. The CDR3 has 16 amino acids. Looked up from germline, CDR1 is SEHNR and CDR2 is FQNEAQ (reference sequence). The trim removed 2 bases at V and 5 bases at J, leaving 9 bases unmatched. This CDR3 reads CASSLLAGMEEETQYF. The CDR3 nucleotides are TGTGCCAGCAGCTTACTAGCGGGGATGGAAGAGGAGACCCAGTACTTC.

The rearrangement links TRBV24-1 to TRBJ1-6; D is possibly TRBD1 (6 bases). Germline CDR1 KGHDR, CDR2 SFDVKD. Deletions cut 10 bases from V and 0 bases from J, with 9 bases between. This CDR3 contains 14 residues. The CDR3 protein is CATQGSSYNSPLHF. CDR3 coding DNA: TGTGCCACTCAGGGGAGCTCCTATAATTCACCCCTCCACTTT.

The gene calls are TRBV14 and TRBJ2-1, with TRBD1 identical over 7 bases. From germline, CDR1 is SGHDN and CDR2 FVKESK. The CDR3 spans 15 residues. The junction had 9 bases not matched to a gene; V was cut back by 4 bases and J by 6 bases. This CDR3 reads CASSLDRDRFNEQFF. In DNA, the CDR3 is TGTGCCAGCAGCCTTGACAGGGATCGATTCAATGAGCAGTTCTTC. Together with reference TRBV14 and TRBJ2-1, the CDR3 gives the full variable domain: EAGVTQFPSHSVIEKGQTVTLRCDPISGHDNLYWYRRVMGKEIKFLLHFVKESKQDESGMPNNRFLAERTGGTYSTLKVQPAELEDSGVYFCASSLDRDRFNEQFFGPGTRLTVL.

As DNA, the CDR3 is TGTGCCACCAGCAGAGATCAAGGAACTAGCGGGGGGGCCCCCACAGATACGCAGTATTTT. Translation gives CATSRDQGTSGGAPTDTQYF. The chain employs TRBV15 and TRBJ2-3, with 13 bases lining up with TRBD2. The CDR3 length is 20 residues. The J segment lost 2 bases and the V segment lost 0 bases, leaving 11 bases of the junction unmatched. Germline V CDR1 and CDR2: LNHNV, YYDKDF (reference sequence). The full variable domain, with the rest looked up from reference TRBV15 and TRBJ2-3, is DAMVIQNPRYQVTQFGKPVTLSCSQTLNHNVMYWYQQKSSQAPKLLFHYYDKDFNNEADTPDNFQSRRPNTSFCFLDIRSPGLGDTAMYLCATSRDQGTSGGAPTDTQYFGPGTRLTVL.

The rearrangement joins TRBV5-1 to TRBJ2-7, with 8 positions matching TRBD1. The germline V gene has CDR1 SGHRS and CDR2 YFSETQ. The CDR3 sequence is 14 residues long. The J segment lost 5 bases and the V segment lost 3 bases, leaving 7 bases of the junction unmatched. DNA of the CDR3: TGCGCCAGCAGCTCGACAGGGGCAAGCGACGAGCAGTACTTC. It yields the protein CASSSTGASDEQYF.

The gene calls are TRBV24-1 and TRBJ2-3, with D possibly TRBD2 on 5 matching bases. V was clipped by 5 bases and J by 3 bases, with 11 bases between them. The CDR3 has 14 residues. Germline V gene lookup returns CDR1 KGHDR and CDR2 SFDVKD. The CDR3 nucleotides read TGTGCCACCAGTGTGGGGAGTGGGACAGATACGCAGTATTTT. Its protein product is CATSVGSGTDTQYF.

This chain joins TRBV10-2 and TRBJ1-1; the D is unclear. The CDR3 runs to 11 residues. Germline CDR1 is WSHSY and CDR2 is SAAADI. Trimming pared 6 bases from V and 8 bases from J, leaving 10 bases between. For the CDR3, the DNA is TGCGCCAGCAGCCCCAACTTCGAAGCTTTCTTT. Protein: CASSPNFEAFF.

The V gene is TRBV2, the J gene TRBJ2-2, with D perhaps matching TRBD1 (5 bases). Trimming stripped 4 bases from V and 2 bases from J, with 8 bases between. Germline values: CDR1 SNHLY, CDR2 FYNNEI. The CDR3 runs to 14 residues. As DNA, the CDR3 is TGTGCCAGCAGTGGACAGATAAACACCGGGGAGCTGTTTTTT. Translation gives CASSGQINTGELFF.

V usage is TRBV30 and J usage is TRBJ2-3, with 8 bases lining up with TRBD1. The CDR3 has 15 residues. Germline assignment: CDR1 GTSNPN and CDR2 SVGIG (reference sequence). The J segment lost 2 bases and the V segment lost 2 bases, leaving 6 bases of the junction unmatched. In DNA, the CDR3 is TGTGCCTGGAGTACCGGGACAGGTTCCACAGATACGCAGTATTTT. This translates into CAWSTGTGSTDTQYF.

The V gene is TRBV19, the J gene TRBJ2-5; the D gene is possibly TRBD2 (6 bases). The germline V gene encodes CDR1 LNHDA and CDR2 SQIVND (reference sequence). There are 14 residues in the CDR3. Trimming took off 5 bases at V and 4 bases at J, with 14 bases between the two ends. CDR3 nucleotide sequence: TGTGCCAGTAGTGCATCAACTAGCCCAGAGACCCAGTACTTC. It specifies CASSASTSPETQYF.